This T cell receptor beta chain was found in a study of shared T cell receptors in the human thymus. Method: immunoSEQ multiplex PCR; TCRdb's copy keeps in-frame clones and lacks some. In the table there are roughly 550,000 clones, around 82% of which are singletons. The CDR3 totals 16 residues. J was trimmed by 0 bases and V by 2 bases; bases with no gene match: 5. From germline, CDR1 is SGHRS and CDR2 YFSETQ. This sample was shared with a second study, whose subject was human thymus T cells.

V gene TRBV5-1 combines with J gene TRBJ1-2; TRBD1 matches at 9 bases. This clonotype originated in a boy younger than two with a congenital heart defect. The sequencing sample was made of thymocytes. The CDR3: CASSFTGGPSNYGYTF. CDR3 nucleotides: TGCGCCAGCAGCTTTACAGGGGGCCCTTCTAACTATGGCTACACCTTC.